A single sample is the source of the 6 T cell receptor beta chains below, sequenced in a study of shared clonotypes between healthy human individuals. CD8 cells classed as naive were CD45RO-negative and positively selected for CCR7, excluding terminally differentiated effector memory CD45RA+ cells. Some clones are missing from TCRdb's copy, which holds only in-frame ones; the method was immunoSEQ multiplex PCR. The table has hundreds of thousands of clones, 95% to 98% seen once. Sequencing was carried out using naive CD8+ T cells sorted from blood. These receptors came from a man aged 25 to 40 in good health.

This chain connects TRBV6-5 to TRBJ1-5, with D unresolved. This CDR3 is 16 amino acids long. V lost 0 bases and J lost 4, with 13 bases in between. Germline CDR1 is MNHEY and CDR2 is SVGAGI. Here the CDR3 reads CASSYSASGANQPQHF. CDR3 DNA: TGTGCCAGCAGTTACTCCGCATCGGGAGCTAATCAGCCCCAGCATTTT.

CDR3 sequence reads: CASSQSSGHPRETQYF. The CDR3 DNA follows: TGCGCCAGCAGCCAATCTTCCGGTCACCCGAGGGAGACCCAGTACTTC. The rearrangement joins TRBV4-1 to TRBJ2-5; no reliable D call. The CDR3 length is 16 residues. Trimming left V 2 bases short and J 5 bases short, with 18 bases between. Germline V gives CDR1 MGHRA, CDR2 YSYEKL.

This clone was seen once. The chain joins TRBV7-9 to TRBJ2-7; 8 bases fit TRBD2. Losses at the gene ends were 9 bases for V and 3 bases for J; bases not matched to a gene: 7. Per germline, CDR1 SEHNR and CDR2 FQNEAQ (reference sequence). The CDR3 has 13 residues. The DNA for the CDR3 is TGTGCCAGTACTAGCGGTAGAAACTACGAGCAGTACTTC. It encodes CASTSGRNYEQYF.

The V gene is TRBV27, the J gene TRBJ2-7; 8 positions match TRBD2. The CDR3 consists of 13 residues. V lost 7 bases to trimming and J lost 6 bases; unmatched junction nucleotides: 8. CDR1 MNHEY and CDR2 SMNVEV come from the germline V gene (reference sequence). The chain's CDR3 is CASNLGGAGEQYF. DNA of the CDR3: TGTGCCAGCAACCTCGGGGGGGCCGGCGAGCAGTACTTC.

A single count supports this clone. The rearrangement links TRBV11-3 to TRBJ2-1; D remains unclear. CDR1 is SGHNT, CDR2 YENEEA, per germline. V lost 4 bases, J lost 6 bases, and 7 bases lay in between. This CDR3 spans 12 amino acids. The DNA of the CDR3 is TGTGCCAGCAGCTCCCTCGGCAATGAGCAGTTCTTC. Its translation: CASSSLGNEQFF.

V and J are TRBV2 and TRBJ2-1; 7 positions agree with TRBD2. CDR1 is SNHLY, CDR2 FYNNEI, per germline. CDR3 size: 15 residues. J lost 8 bases, V lost 6 bases, and 13 bases had no gene match. In nucleotides, the CDR3 is TGTGCCAGCAGGGATTTGACTAGCCACCTGGATGAGCAGTTCTTC. Its protein product is CASRDLTSHLDEQFF.